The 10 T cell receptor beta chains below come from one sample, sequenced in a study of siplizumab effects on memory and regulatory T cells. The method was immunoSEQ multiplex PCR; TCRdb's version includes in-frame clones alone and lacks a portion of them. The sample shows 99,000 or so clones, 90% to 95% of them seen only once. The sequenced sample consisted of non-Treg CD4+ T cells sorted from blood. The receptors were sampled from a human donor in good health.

The CDR3 DNA sequence: TGTGCCGGAGGGGGAGGGGGTAGCAATCAGCCCCAGCATTTT. Translation: CAGGGGGSNQPQHF. V is TRBV28 and J is TRBJ1-5; D is possibly TRBD1 (6 bases). The CDR3 is 14 residues long. Germline-derived CDR1 and CDR2 are MDHEN and SYDVKM. V lost 11 bases and J lost 0, with 14 bases in between. The full variable domain, in which reference TRBV28 and TRBJ1-5 provide the parts outside the CDR3, is DVKVTQSSRYLVKRTGEKVFLECVQDMDHENMFWYRQDPGLGLRLIYFSYDVKMKEKGDIPEGYSVSREKKERFSLILESASTNQTSMYLCAGGGGGSNQPQHFGDGTRLSIL.

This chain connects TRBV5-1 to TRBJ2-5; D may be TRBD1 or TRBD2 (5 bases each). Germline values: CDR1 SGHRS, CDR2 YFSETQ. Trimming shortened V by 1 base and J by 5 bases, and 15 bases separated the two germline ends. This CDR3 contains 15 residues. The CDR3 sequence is CASSLIPGARETQYF. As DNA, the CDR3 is TGCGCCAGCAGCTTGATCCCCGGGGCTCGGGAGACCCAGTACTTC.

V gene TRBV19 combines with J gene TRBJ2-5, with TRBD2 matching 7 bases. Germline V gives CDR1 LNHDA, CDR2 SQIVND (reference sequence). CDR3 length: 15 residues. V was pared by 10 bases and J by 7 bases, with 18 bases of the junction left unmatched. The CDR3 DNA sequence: TGTGCCACCAGGGAGCGGGACTACCAATCTGCGACCCAGTACTTC. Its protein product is CATRERDYQSATQYF.

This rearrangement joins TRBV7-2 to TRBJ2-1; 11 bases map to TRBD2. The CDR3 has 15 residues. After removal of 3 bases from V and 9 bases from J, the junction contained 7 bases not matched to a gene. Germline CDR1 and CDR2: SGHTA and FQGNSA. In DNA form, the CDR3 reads TGTGCCAGCAGCTTTGTTAGCGGGAGGGCAAGTGAGCAGTTCTTC. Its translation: CASSFVSGRASEQFF.

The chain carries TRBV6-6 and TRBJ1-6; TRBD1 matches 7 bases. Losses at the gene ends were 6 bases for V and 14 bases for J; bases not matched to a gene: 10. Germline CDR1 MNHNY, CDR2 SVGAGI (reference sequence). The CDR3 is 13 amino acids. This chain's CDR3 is CASSPMTGYSLHF. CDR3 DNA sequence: TGTGCCAGCAGCCCGATGACAGGGTATTCCCTCCACTTT.

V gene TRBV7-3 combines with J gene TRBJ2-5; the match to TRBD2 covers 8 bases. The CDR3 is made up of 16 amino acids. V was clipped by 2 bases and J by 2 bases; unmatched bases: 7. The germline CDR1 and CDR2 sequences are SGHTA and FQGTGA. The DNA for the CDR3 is TGTGCCAGCAGCTTACTGGGACTAGGGGTTCAAGAGACCCAGTACTTC. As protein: CASSLLGLGVQETQYF. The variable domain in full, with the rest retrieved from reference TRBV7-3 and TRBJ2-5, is GAGVSQTPSNKVTEKGKYVELRCDPISGHTALYWYRQSLGQGPEFLIYFQGTGAADDSGLPNDRFFAVRPEGSVSTLKIQRTERGDSAVYLCASSLLGLGVQETQYFGPGTRLLVL.

CDR3 in DNA: TGTGCCAGCAGCCCACCGGCGGTCGGCACTGAAGCTTTCTTT. This gives the protein CASSPPAVGTEAFF. The chain employs TRBV11-2 and TRBJ1-1; D ambiguous. V was trimmed by 5 bases and J by 4 bases, leaving 14 bases between them. Germline CDR1 is SGHAT and CDR2 is FQNNGV. There are 14 residues in the CDR3.

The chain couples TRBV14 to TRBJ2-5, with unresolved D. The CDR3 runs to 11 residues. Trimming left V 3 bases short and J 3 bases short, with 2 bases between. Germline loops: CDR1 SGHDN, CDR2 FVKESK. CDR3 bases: TGTGCCAGCAGCCAGGAAGAGACCCAGTACTTC. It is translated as CASSQEETQYF. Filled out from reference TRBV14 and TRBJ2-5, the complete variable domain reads EAGVTQFPSHSVIEKGQTVTLRCDPISGHDNLYWYRRVMGKEIKFLLHFVKESKQDESGMPNNRFLAERTGGTYSTLKVQPAELEDSGVYFCASSQEETQYFGPGTRLLVL.

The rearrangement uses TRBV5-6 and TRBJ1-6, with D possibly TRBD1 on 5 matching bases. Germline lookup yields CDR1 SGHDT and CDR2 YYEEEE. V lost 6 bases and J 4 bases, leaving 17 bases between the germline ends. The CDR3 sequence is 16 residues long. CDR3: CASNENPGSYNSPLHF. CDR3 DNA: TGTGCCAGCAACGAAAATCCAGGGTCATATAATTCACCCCTCCACTTT.

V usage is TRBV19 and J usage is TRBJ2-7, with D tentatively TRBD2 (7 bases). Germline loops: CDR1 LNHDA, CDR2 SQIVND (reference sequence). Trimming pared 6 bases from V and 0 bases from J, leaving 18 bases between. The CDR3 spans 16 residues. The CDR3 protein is CASSRGMSGVSYEQYF. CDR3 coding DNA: TGTGCCAGTAGCAGGGGAATGAGCGGGGTCTCCTACGAGCAGTACTTC.